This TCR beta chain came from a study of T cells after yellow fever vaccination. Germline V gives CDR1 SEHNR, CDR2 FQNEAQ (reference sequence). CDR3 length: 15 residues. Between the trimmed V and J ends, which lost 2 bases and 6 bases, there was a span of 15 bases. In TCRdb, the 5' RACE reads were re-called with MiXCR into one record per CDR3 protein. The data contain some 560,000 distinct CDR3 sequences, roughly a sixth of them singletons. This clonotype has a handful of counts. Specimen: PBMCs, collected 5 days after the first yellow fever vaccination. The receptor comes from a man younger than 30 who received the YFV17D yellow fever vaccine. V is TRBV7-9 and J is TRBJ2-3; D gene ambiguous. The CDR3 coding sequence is TGTGCCAGCAGCTTATTCACAGACTTACGTGATACGCAGTATTTT. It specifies CASSLFTDLRDTQYF. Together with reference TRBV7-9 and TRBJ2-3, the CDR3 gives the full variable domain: DTGVSQNPRHKITKRGQNVTFRCDPISEHNRLYWYRQTLGQGPEFLTYFQNEAQLEKSRLLSDRFSAERPKGSFSTLEIQRTEQGDSAMYLCASSLFTDLRDTQYFGPGTRLTVL.